Listed here are 30 T cell receptor beta chains from one sample, sequenced in a study of identical twins. TCRdb processed the 5' RACE reads anew with MiXCR; each CDR3 protein has one entry. The data hold roughly 720,000 distinct CDR3 sequences, with roughly 18% observed a single time. The same sample was also used in a study of T cells expressing NK-cell markers.

The material sequenced was PBMCs. These receptor sequences come from a woman aged 18 to 35 in good health.

The chain employs TRBV7-2 and TRBJ1-2; possibly TRBD1 for D (5 bases). V lost 3 bases and J 7 bases, leaving 15 bases between the germline ends. CDR1 is SGHTA and CDR2 is FQGNSA in the germline V gene. This CDR3 contains 14 residues. The CDR3 region has the DNA TGTGCCAGCAGCTTCCCCGGCGGGGGGGGTGGCTACACCTTC. This translates into CASSFPGGGGGYTF.

This clonotype was picked up a small number of times. The V call is TRBV5-1, the J call TRBJ1-1; D gene ambiguous. The V gene's germline CDR1 is SGHRS and CDR2 YFSETQ. CDR3 size: 14 residues. V dropped 0 bases and J dropped 2 bases, with 8 bases sitting between them. In nucleotides, the CDR3 is TGCGCCAGCAGCTTGGTTCCGGATAACACTGAAGCTTTCTTT. Encoded protein: CASSLVPDNTEAFF.

This clonotype has a handful of counts. CDR3 residues: CASSLGRTSGPHEQYF. The CDR3 nucleotides are TGTGCCAGCAGCTTGGGACGGACTAGCGGACCCCACGAGCAGTACTTC. The V call is TRBV7-2, the J call TRBJ2-7, with 10 bases lining up with TRBD2. This CDR3 spans 16 amino acids. Germline values: CDR1 SGHTA, CDR2 FQGNSA. J lost 5 bases, V lost 3 bases, and 10 bases had no gene match.

This clonotype was counted a few times. This chain joins TRBV4-3 and TRBJ2-2, with 11 bases identical to TRBD2. CDR3 size: 16 residues. V lost 3 bases, J lost 3 bases, and 3 bases stayed unmatched. Germline V lookup: CDR1 LGHNA, CDR2 YSLEER. The CDR3 loop is CASSQGLADDTGELFF. CDR3 nucleotides: TGCGCCAGCAGCCAGGGACTAGCGGACGACACCGGGGAGCTGTTTTTT.

This clonotype was counted a few times. The chain couples TRBV9 to TRBJ2-7; 8 bases match TRBD2. Germline CDR1 is SGDLS and CDR2 is YYNGEE. The CDR3 totals 15 residues. With 2 bases clipped from V and 1 base from J, the junction kept 5 bases outside the gene matches. The CDR3 region has the DNA TGTGCCAGCAGCGTGAGCGGGAGTACGTCCTACGAGCAGTACTTC. It specifies CASSVSGSTSYEQYF.

This clonotype has ten or more counts. The chain combines TRBV29-1 with TRBJ2-3; no firm D call. This CDR3 comprises 11 residues. CDR1 is SQVTM and CDR2 is ANQGSEA in the germline V gene. V was cut by 6 bases and J by 2 bases, with 6 bases left in between. The CDR3 DNA sequence: TGCAGCGTGACCTCCACAGATACGCAGTATTTT. Amino acids: CSVTSTDTQYF.

The chain recombines TRBV27 with TRBJ2-4; TRBD1 aligns across 7 bases. Germline CDR1 and CDR2: MNHEY and SMNVEV (reference sequence). The CDR3 length is 15 residues. Trimming at V came to 5 bases and at J to 5 bases, leaving 9 bases not matched to a gene. The chain's CDR3 is CASSPIDRVQNIQYF. The CDR3, as DNA: TGTGCCAGCAGTCCGATCGACAGGGTGCAAAACATTCAGTACTTC.

The V call is TRBV7-9, the J call TRBJ2-7, with a weak D call TRBD2 (5 bases). Trimming took off 5 bases at V and 0 bases at J, with 17 bases between the two ends. The CDR3 totals 16 residues. Germline V gives CDR1 SEHNR, CDR2 FQNEAQ (reference sequence). This chain's CDR3 is CASSPRGLSVSYEQYF. The CDR3 DNA reads as TGTGCCAGCAGCCCAAGAGGACTCAGCGTCTCCTACGAGCAGTACTTC.

Many counts were recorded for this clonotype. The chain combines TRBV12-3 or TRBV12-4 with TRBJ2-2; 8 nucleotides align to TRBD1. The V segment lost 6 bases and the J segment 5 bases; nucleotides outside the gene matches: 8. This CDR3 is 15 amino acids long. CDR3 loop: CASSYRQGWTGELFF. For the CDR3, the DNA is TGTGCCAGCAGCTACCGACAGGGGTGGACCGGGGAGCTGTTTTTT.

The chain uses TRBV20-1 and TRBJ2-3; 9 bases line up with TRBD2. Germline loops: CDR1 DFQATT, CDR2 SNEGSKA (reference sequence). Germline trimming cut 5 bases from V and 6 bases from J; bases unmatched to any gene: 12. The CDR3 totals 15 residues. The CDR3 is CSAESGGTTKDTQYF. DNA of the CDR3: TGCAGTGCTGAAAGCGGGGGGACTACCAAGGATACGCAGTATTTT.

This clonotype occurred a few times. The chain uses TRBV4-3 and TRBJ2-4, with TRBD1 matching over 9 bases. Germline loops: CDR1 LGHNA, CDR2 YSLEER. Trimming at V came to 3 bases and at J to 11 bases, leaving 8 bases not matched to a gene. The CDR3 has 14 amino acids. The CDR3 DNA sequence: TGCGCCAGCAGCCACCGGACAGGGGATTACTTTCAGTACTTC. This encodes CASSHRTGDYFQYF.

V is TRBV12-3 or TRBV12-4 and J is TRBJ2-1, with 7 bases fitting TRBD1. The CDR3 spans 14 residues. V dropped 2 bases and J dropped 8; count of bases not matched to a gene: 6. The CDR3 protein is CASSLLRGLDEQFF. The CDR3 DNA sequence: TGTGCCAGCAGTTTATTGAGGGGGCTGGATGAGCAGTTCTTC.

This clonotype was seen repeatedly, ten times or more. The gene calls are TRBV10-1 and TRBJ2-2; 7 nucleotides line up with TRBD2. V dropped 3 bases and J dropped 1; count of bases not matched to a gene: 5. Per germline, CDR1 WNHNN and CDR2 SYGVQD (reference sequence). The CDR3 extends over 16 amino acids. Here the CDR3 reads CASSDWSSGNTGELFF. The CDR3 region has the DNA TGCGCCAGCAGTGATTGGTCTAGCGGGAACACCGGGGAGCTGTTTTTT.

This chain connects TRBV5-1 to TRBJ1-5; D not resolved. The CDR3 consists of 13 residues. V dropped 3 bases and J dropped 6 bases, with 10 bases sitting between them. Germline assignment: CDR1 SGHRS and CDR2 YFSETQ. The CDR3 protein is CASSWSEGQPQHF. The CDR3 nucleotides are TGCGCCAGCAGCTGGTCGGAGGGTCAGCCCCAGCATTTT.

V usage is TRBV9 and J usage is TRBJ2-3; 9 bases agree with TRBD2. The CDR3 contains 17 residues. The trim removed 4 bases at V and 4 bases at J, leaving 13 bases unmatched. Germline-derived CDR1 and CDR2 are SGDLS and YYNGEE. The CDR3, as DNA: TGTGCCAGCAGCCCCCTTAGCGCGGGGGGGGTGGCAGATACGCAGTATTTT. Residues: CASSPLSAGGVADTQYF.

This clonotype was seen a handful of times. The chain couples TRBV11-3 to TRBJ1-1; a weak D match, TRBD1 (5 bases). Trimming took 5 bases from V and 3 from J, leaving 16 bases between them. Per germline, CDR1 SGHNT and CDR2 YENEEA. The CDR3 consists of 15 residues. CDR3 residues: CASSEGHQGYTEAFF. The CDR3 DNA sequence: TGTGCCAGCAGCGAAGGACATCAGGGCTACACTGAAGCTTTCTTT.

This chain links TRBV7-9 with TRBJ1-2; maybe TRBD1 (5 bases). V was shortened by 5 bases and J by 0 bases, with 13 bases between the two germline ends. Germline lookup yields CDR1 SEHNR and CDR2 FQNEAQ (reference sequence). There are 15 residues in the CDR3. CDR3 loop: CASSAWGGANYGYTF. CDR3 DNA: TGTGCCAGCAGCGCGTGGGGCGGGGCTAACTATGGCTACACCTTC.

CDR3 residues: CASSAHRGGYTF. As DNA, the CDR3 is TGTGCCAGCAGCGCTCACAGGGGTGGCTACACCTTC. V gene TRBV9 combines with J gene TRBJ1-2; 7 bases align to TRBD1. The CDR3 is 12 residues long. J lost 7 bases, V lost 3 bases, and 3 bases had no gene match. Germline V gene sequence: CDR1 SGDLS, CDR2 YYNGEE.

The rearrangement links TRBV6-1 to TRBJ2-5; the D gene is possibly TRBD2 (5 bases). The CDR3 contains 13 residues. Germline V CDR1 and CDR2: MNHNS, SASEGT. Trimming took 11 bases from V and 3 from J, leaving 16 bases between them. CDR3 sequence (DNA): TGTGCCGTACGGCCCCTGAGGGAAGAGACCCAGTACTTC. Protein sequence: CAVRPLREETQYF.

This clonotype was detected a few times. The chain carries TRBV20-1 and TRBJ2-7; D not certain. The CDR3 length is 14 residues. Germline values: CDR1 DFQATT, CDR2 SNEGSKA (reference sequence). V lost 3 bases to trimming and J lost 0 bases, with 12 bases between them. The CDR3 region is CSARASRSSYEQYF. The CDR3 DNA sequence: TGCAGTGCTAGGGCATCCAGGAGCTCCTACGAGCAGTACTTC.

This clonotype was picked up a small number of times. The rearrangement links TRBV10-3 to TRBJ1-1; D unresolved. The length of the CDR3 is 13 residues. Germline-derived CDR1 and CDR2 are ENHRY and SYGVKD. V lost 7 bases and J 1 base, leaving 10 bases between the germline ends. Here the CDR3 DNA reads TGTGCCATCATGGCCGGGCCGAACACTGAAGCTTTCTTT. Translating it yields CAIMAGPNTEAFF.

This chain uses TRBV6-2 or TRBV6-3 with TRBJ2-7, with D maybe TRBD2 (7 bases). Trimming took off 7 bases at V and 6 bases at J, with 16 bases between the two ends. This CDR3 contains 13 residues. The germline CDR1 and CDR2 sequences are MNHEY and SVGEGT. CDR3 loop: CASTEHGGAEQYF. In DNA, the CDR3 is TGTGCCAGCACCGAACATGGGGGGGCCGAGCAGTACTTC.

As concerns this clonotype: A read error is likely, as this CDR3 ends without the conserved phenylalanine or tryptophan. It is unclear where the CDR3 begins or ends on the DNA, so no DNA is shown, and the CDR3 is as TCRdb lists it. The chain has TRBV6-2 or TRBV6-3 and TRBJ2-3; TRBD2, the table's D call, lacks a check against the DNA. The germline gives CDR1 MNHEY, CDR2 SVGEGT. The CDR3 comprises 13 residues, both ends counted. CDR3 amino acids: CASSYSRGTSGYI.

This clonotype was found a few times. The chain links TRBV11-2 to TRBJ2-7; perhaps TRBD2 as D (6 bases). V shed 5 bases and J shed 3 bases, with 14 bases lying between them. The CDR3 consists of 14 residues. Germline assignment: CDR1 SGHAT and CDR2 FQNNGV. CDR3 nucleotide sequence: TGTGCCAGCAGCCCGCCAGGGAGGATCTACGAGCAGTACTTC. As protein: CASSPPGRIYEQYF. The variable domain in full, completed from reference TRBV11-2 and TRBJ2-7, reads EAGVAQSPRYKIIEKRQSVAFWCNPISGHATLYWYQQILGQGPKLLIQFQNNGVVDDSQLPKDRFSAERLKGVDSTLKIQPAKLEDSAVYLCASSPPGRIYEQYFGPGTRLTVT.

This clonotype occurred a few times. The V gene is TRBV6-1, the J gene TRBJ2-5; 9 bases agree with TRBD2. J gave up 6 bases and V 6 bases, and 11 bases lay outside the gene matches. CDR3 length: 15 residues. CDR1 MNHNS and CDR2 SASEGT come from the germline V gene. Written as DNA, the CDR3 is TGTGCCAGCAGAGCAGAGGGACTAGCCAGACAGACCCAGTACTTC. Its translation is CASRAEGLARQTQYF.

The J gene is TRBJ1-6, the V gene TRBV6-1; TRBD1 might be the D (6 bases). CDR1 is MNHNS and CDR2 is SASEGT in the germline V gene. V gave up 3 bases and J gave up 10 bases, with 10 bases separating them. This CDR3 comprises 13 residues. CDR3 sequence: CASSDVRGSPLHF. Here the CDR3 DNA reads TGTGCCAGCAGTGATGTAAGGGGGTCACCCCTCCACTTT.

This clonotype occurred a few times. Written as DNA, the CDR3 is TGCGCCAGCATAGCCAGGGGAGGAGGTGAGCAGTTCTTC. This gives the protein CASIARGGGEQFF. The rearrangement joins TRBV5-1 to TRBJ2-1; D is perhaps TRBD1 or TRBD2 (6 bases each). CDR1 and CDR2 (germline): SGHRS, YFSETQ. The CDR3 has 13 residues. Between the trimmed V and J ends, which lost 6 bases and 9 bases, there was a span of 16 bases.

The V gene is TRBV7-8, the J gene TRBJ1-6, with D perhaps TRBD1 (5 bases). V lost 6 bases to trimming and J lost 4 bases, with 13 bases between them. Germline V lookup: CDR1 SGHVS, CDR2 FQNEAQ. This CDR3 has 15 amino acids. CDR3 sequence: CASRPRDLYNSPLHF. DNA for the CDR3: TGTGCCAGCAGACCCCGGGACCTTTATAATTCACCCCTCCACTTT.

The chain employs TRBV5-1 and TRBJ2-1; a weak D match, TRBD2 (5 bases). From germline, CDR1 is SGHRS and CDR2 YFSETQ. The V end lost 5 bases, the J end lost 2 bases, and 14 bases lay between the germline ends. This CDR3 has 15 residues. The CDR3 nucleotides are TGCGCCAGCAGTACCGCGGGCACGCCCTACAATGAGCAGTTCTTC. This sequence encodes CASSTAGTPYNEQFF.

The rearrangement uses TRBV4-1 and TRBJ2-5; D is unclear. The CDR3 has 14 residues. Germline V gene data show CDR1 as MGHRA and CDR2 as YSYEKL. The V and J ends lost 1 base and 1 base respectively, with 7 bases between them. DNA of the CDR3: TGCGCCAGCAGCCAAGGAGGTATCCAAGAGACCCAGTACTTC. This codes for CASSQGGIQETQYF.